This is a list of T cell receptor beta chains from one sample in a study of regulatory T cells in long-lasting Graves disease. TCRdb re-derived calls from the multiplex PCR reads in MiXCR, one entry per CDR3 protein. This table holds approximately 400,000 distinct CDR3 sequences, 23% found once. Specimen: peripheral blood mononuclear cells (PBMCs), collected when the disease was refractory, from a patient treated with antithyroid drugs. The receptors originated from a female donor with Graves disease. Both conserved end residues are part of each CDR3. Fields, in order: D gene, J gene, clone size, V gene, CDR3 DNA, CDR3 protein. The D gene is left open where the match is weak. A row's size may be missing; if present it is once, few, many or a size class.

D: TRBD2; J: TRBJ2-4; size: many; V: TRBV2; DNA: TGTGCCAGCAGTGACCCAGGACTAGCGGTAAACATTCAGTACTTC; CDR3: CASSDPGLAVNIQYF
D: NA; J: TRBJ2-2; size: few; V: TRBV5-1; DNA: TGCGCCAGCAGCTTTTGGGACACCGGGGAGCTGTTTTTT; CDR3: CASSFWDTGELFF
D: TRBD1; J: TRBJ1-2; size: NA; V: TRBV6-2/TRBV6-3; DNA: TGTGCCAGCAGTTCTACCCTGAGGACAGGGGGCGGCTATGGCTACACCTTC; CDR3: CASSSTLRTGGGYGYTF
D: NA; J: TRBJ2-1; size: NA; V: TRBV19; DNA: TGTGCCAGTACGATGGGCTATGGGTACAATGAGCAGTTCTTC; CDR3: CASTMGYGYNEQFF
D: NA; J: TRBJ2-7; size: NA; V: TRBV7-2; DNA: TGTGCCAGCAGCTTGGCGAATCTAATATCCTACGAGCAGTACTTC; CDR3: CASSLANLISYEQYF
D: NA; J: TRBJ2-7; size: few; V: TRBV3-1; DNA: TGTGCCAGCAGCCCGACAGCTCCCTACGAGCAGTACTTC; CDR3: CASSPTAPYEQYF
D: TRBD1; J: TRBJ1-6; size: few; V: TRBV3-1; DNA: TGTGCCAGCAGCGGACAGGGTAATTCACCCCTCCACTTT; CDR3: CASSGQGNSPLHF
D: NA; J: TRBJ2-3; size: few; V: TRBV7-2; DNA: TGTGCCAGCAGCTTCCAGGGGGATACGCAGTATTTT; CDR3: CASSFQGDTQYF
D: TRBD2; J: TRBJ2-4; size: once; V: TRBV19; DNA: TGTGCCAGTAGCCCTGCGACTAGCGGGGGAAGAAACATTCAGTACTTC; CDR3: CASSPATSGGRNIQYF
D: NA; J: TRBJ2-7; size: many; V: TRBV5-1; DNA: TGCGCCAGCAGCTTGGAGAGGGGCAGCTCCTACGAGCAGTACTTC; CDR3: CASSLERGSSYEQYF
D: NA; J: TRBJ2-1; size: NA; V: TRBV7-7; DNA: TGTGCCAGCAGCTTAGGTGGTCCCAATGAGCAGTTCTTC; CDR3: CASSLGGPNEQFF
D: NA; J: TRBJ1-4; size: NA; V: TRBV30; DNA: TGTGCCTGGAGCCGGAGGAATGAAAAACTGTTTTTT; CDR3: CAWSRRNEKLFF
D: TRBD1; J: TRBJ1-2; size: many; V: TRBV6-1; DNA: TGTGCCAGCAGGGTAACAGGGGGCCGGGGCTACACCTTC; CDR3: CASRVTGGRGYTF
D: TRBD1; J: TRBJ1-1; size: NA; V: TRBV19; DNA: TGTGCCAGTAGCCGGACAGGGGCGGGTCGGTGGAACACTGAAGCCTTCTTT; CDR3: CASSRTGAGRWNTEAFF
D: NA; J: TRBJ2-2; size: NA; V: TRBV20-1; DNA: TGCAGTGCTAGAGATGTGTCGAACACCGGGGAGCTGTTTTTT; CDR3: CSARDVSNTGELFF
D: NA; J: TRBJ1-4; size: many; V: TRBV7-9; DNA: TGTGCCAGCAGCGCGCAGACGGCAACTAATGAAAAACTGTTTTTT; CDR3: CASSAQTATNEKLFF
D: TRBD1; J: TRBJ2-7; size: few; V: TRBV18; DNA: TGTGCCAGCTCACCCCCCGGGGTATGGACAGGGAAGCGATCCTACGAGCAGTACTTC; CDR3: CASSPPGVWTGKRSYEQYF
D: TRBD1; J: TRBJ1-1; size: many; V: TRBV6-2/TRBV6-3; DNA: TGTGCCAGCAGTGGGACAGGGGGTGACACTGAAGCTTTCTTT; CDR3: CASSGTGGDTEAFF
D: NA; J: TRBJ1-5; size: few; V: TRBV6-1; DNA: TGTGCCAGCGCTGTTATCGGGAACAATCAGCCCCAGCATTTT; CDR3: CASAVIGNNQPQHF
D: NA; J: TRBJ2-2; size: NA; V: TRBV20-1; DNA: TGCAGTGCTATGGGTGGGCGGTACGGGGAGCTGTTTTTT; CDR3: CSAMGGRYGELFF
D: NA; J: TRBJ2-7; size: NA; V: TRBV6-1; DNA: TGTGCCAGCAGTATGGAGGGGTTTTCCTACGAGCAGTACTTC; CDR3: CASSMEGFSYEQYF
D: NA; J: TRBJ2-7; size: NA; V: TRBV25-1; DNA: TGTGCCAGCAGTGACGGGGGGCCGGCCCACGAGCAGTACTTC; CDR3: CASSDGGPAHEQYF
D: NA; J: TRBJ2-7; size: many; V: TRBV28; DNA: TGTGCCAGCAGTTTACGCGGACTGAACTACGAGCAGTACTTC; CDR3: CASSLRGLNYEQYF
D: NA; J: TRBJ2-1; size: few; V: TRBV24-1; DNA: TGTGCCACCAGTGATTTGGTAGGGGACAATGAGCAGTTCTTC; CDR3: CATSDLVGDNEQFF